The source of this T cell receptor beta chain is a study of T-cell memory formation after mild COVID-19. For the study at large: For the most part, TCR clusters were specific to one donor.

TCRdb re-called the 5' RACE reads with MiXCR, one entry per CDR3 protein. The table includes about 560,000 distinct CDR3 sequences, about 18% detected once. The CDR3 extends over 14 amino acids. The ends were cut back, 2 bases at V and 5 bases at J, with 12 bases in the middle. This clonotype was counted only a few times. Specimen: PBMCs or a T cell subset sorted from them (not recorded which). The V and J genes are TRBV12-3 or TRBV12-4 and TRBJ1-1; D is unclear. This TCR derives from an adult woman who had mild COVID-19 (a few samples of this study predate the infection). Cell type and time point are not known. CDR3: CASSLLEYGTEAFF. The CDR3 DNA is TGTGCCAGCAGTTTACTAGAATATGGGACTGAAGCTTTCTTT.